Listed here are 5 T cell receptor beta chains from one sample, sequenced in a study of CXCR3-negative and CXCR3-positive naive CD8 T cells. These receptors have no identified antigens. Whole-study findings and limits: A higher hydrophobicity marked the TRB CDR3s of CXCR3-positive naive cells versus CXCR3-negative naive cells.

UMI labels and 5' RACE were used to prepare the TRB cDNA libraries. Each CDR3 protein gets one entry in TCRdb, which reprocessed the 5' RACE reads and gives no DNA. The repertoire table contains 110,000 or so distinct CDR3 sequences. Sequenced sample: naive CXCR3+ CD8+ T cells from blood. Subset: CD45RO-CCR7+CD27+CD95- naive CD8+ T cells expressing CXCR3 (TNR3+). These TCRs come from a human donor in good health. Some clones in this sample may be carry-over from other donors' samples.

The rearrangement joins TRBV6-1 to TRBJ2-1; TCRdb picks TRBD1, but there is no DNA to check that call. Germline V gene data show CDR1 as MNHNS and CDR2 as SASEGT. The CDR3 loop spans 16 amino acids. Here the CDR3 reads CASYRGRGESYNEQFF.

The CDR3 reads CASSIGGQPQHF. The chain links TRBV19 to TRBJ1-5. The germline V gene has CDR1 LNHDA and CDR2 SQIVND (reference sequence). The CDR3 consists of 12 residues. The full variable domain, rest sourced from reference TRBV19 and TRBJ1-5, is DGGITQSPKYLFRKEGQNVTLSCEQNLNHDAMYWYRQDPGQGLRLIYYSQIVNDFQKGDIAEGYSVSREKKESFPLTVTSAQKNPTAFYLCASSIGGQPQHFGDGTRLSIL.

The chain combines TRBV7-9 with TRBJ2-7; TCRdb proposes TRBD2, but this gene call is untestable without DNA. Germline assignment: CDR1 SEHNR and CDR2 FQNEAQ (reference sequence). This CDR3 comprises 16 residues. CDR3 sequence reads: CASSGTSGRSSYEQYF.

Here the CDR3 reads CSVSRNYEQYF. This chain connects TRBV29-1 to TRBJ2-7; there is no DNA to check the TCRdb D call of TRBD1. The CDR3 length is 11 residues. The V gene's germline CDR1 is SQVTM and CDR2 ANQGSEA.

This sequence joins TRBV7-6 and TRBJ2-7; TCRdb's D call, TRBD1, is unchecked because there is no DNA. Germline V gene data show CDR1 as SGHVS and CDR2 as FNYEAQ. The CDR3 has 14 residues. This chain's CDR3 is CASSPDRDSYEQYF.